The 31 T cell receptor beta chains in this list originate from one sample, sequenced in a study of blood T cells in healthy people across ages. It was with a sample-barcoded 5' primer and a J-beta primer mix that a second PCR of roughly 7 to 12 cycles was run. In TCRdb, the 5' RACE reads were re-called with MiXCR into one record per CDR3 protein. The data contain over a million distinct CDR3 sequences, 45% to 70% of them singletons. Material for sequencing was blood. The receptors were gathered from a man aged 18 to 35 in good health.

The CDR3 nucleotides are TGTGCCAGCAGTTACCAGACAGCTACCAATAATTCACCCCTCCACTTT. It codes for CASSYQTATNNSPLHF. V and J are TRBV6-2 or TRBV6-3 and TRBJ1-6; D may be TRBD1 (5 bases). Trimming removed 2 bases from V and 5 bases from J, with 13 bases in between. This CDR3 contains 16 residues. In germline, CDR1 is MNHEY, CDR2 SVGEGT.

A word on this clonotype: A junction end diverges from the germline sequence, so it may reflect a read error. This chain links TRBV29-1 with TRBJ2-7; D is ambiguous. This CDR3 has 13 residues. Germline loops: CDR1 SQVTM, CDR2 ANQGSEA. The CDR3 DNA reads TGCAGCGTTGAATCGGACGGAGCCTACGAGCAGTATTTC. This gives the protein CSVESDGAYEQYF.

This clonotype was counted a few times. The CDR3 bases are TGCAGCGTTGAGCCCGGTGCTGGTGGCTACACCTTC. It is translated as CSVEPGAGGYTF. The chain uses TRBV29-1 and TRBJ1-2, with D hard to call. The germline CDR1 and CDR2 sequences are SQVTM and ANQGSEA. V lost 3 bases to trimming and J lost 7 bases, with 12 bases between them. The CDR3 spans 12 residues.

The CDR3 here is CSVGGNQPQHF. The DNA of the CDR3 is TGCAGCGTTGGGGGTAACCAGCCCCAGCATTTT. V and J are TRBV29-1 and TRBJ1-5, with D unclear. V lost 4 bases, J lost 7 bases, and 8 bases lay in between. Germline lookup yields CDR1 SQVTM and CDR2 ANQGSEA. The CDR3 contains 11 residues.

Written as DNA, the CDR3 is TGTGCCAGCAGCGGTCAGGGAGTCAGCTATGGCTACACCTTC. This codes for CASSGQGVSYGYTF. The chain carries TRBV3-1 and TRBJ1-2, with D tentatively TRBD1 (5 bases). Trimming shortened V by 5 bases and J by 4 bases, and 14 bases separated the two germline ends. Germline loops: CDR1 LGHDT, CDR2 YNNKEL (reference sequence). The CDR3 extends over 14 amino acids.

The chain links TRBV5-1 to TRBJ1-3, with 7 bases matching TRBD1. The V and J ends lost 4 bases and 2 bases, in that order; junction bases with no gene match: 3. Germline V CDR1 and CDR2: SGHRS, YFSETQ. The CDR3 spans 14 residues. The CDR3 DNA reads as TGCGCCAGCAGCGACGACAGGGCTGGAAACACCATATATTTT. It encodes CASSDDRAGNTIYF.

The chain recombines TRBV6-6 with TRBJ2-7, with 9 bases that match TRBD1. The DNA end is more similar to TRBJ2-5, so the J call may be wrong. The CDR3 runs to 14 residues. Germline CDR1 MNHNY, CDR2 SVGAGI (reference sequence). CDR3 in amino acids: CASSYGDREETQYF. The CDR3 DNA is TGTGCCAGCAGTTACGGGGACAGGGAAGAGACCCAGTACTTC.

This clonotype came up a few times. This chain's CDR3 is CASSFPAGGVADTQYF. CDR3 sequence (DNA): TGTGCCAGCAGTTTCCCGGCGGGGGGCGTCGCAGATACGCAGTATTTT. The J gene is TRBJ2-3, the V gene TRBV28, with 8 bases lining up with TRBD2. The CDR3 has 16 residues. Per the germline V gene, CDR1 is MDHEN and CDR2 is SYDVKM. V dropped 3 bases and J dropped 4; count of bases not matched to a gene: 9.

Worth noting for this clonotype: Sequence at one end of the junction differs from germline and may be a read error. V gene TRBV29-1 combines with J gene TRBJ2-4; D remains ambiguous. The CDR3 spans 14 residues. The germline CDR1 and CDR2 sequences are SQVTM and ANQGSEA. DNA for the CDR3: TGCAGCCTTGAAATCTTCGATGTGCCAAACATTCAGTACTTC. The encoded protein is CSLEIFDVPNIQYF.

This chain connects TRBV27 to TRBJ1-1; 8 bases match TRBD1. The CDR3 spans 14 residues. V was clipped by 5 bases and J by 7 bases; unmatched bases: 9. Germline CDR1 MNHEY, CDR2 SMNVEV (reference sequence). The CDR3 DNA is TGTGCCAGCAGTCCTGCGGGACAGGCGCTTGAAGCTTTCTTT. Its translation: CASSPAGQALEAFF.

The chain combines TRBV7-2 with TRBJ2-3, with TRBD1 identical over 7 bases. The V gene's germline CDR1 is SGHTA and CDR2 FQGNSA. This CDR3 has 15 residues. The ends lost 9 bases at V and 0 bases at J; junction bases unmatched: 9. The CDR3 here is CARGRTGDSTDTQYF. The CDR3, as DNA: TGTGCCAGAGGCCGGACAGGCGATAGCACAGATACGCAGTATTTT.

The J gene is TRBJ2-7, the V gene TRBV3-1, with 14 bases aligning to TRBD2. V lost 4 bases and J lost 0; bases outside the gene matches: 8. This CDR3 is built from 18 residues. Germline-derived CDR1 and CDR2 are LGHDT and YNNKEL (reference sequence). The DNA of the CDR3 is TGTGCCAGCAGCCTCACCGGGACTAGCGGGAGAGCCTCCTACGAGCAGTACTTC. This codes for CASSLTGTSGRASYEQYF.

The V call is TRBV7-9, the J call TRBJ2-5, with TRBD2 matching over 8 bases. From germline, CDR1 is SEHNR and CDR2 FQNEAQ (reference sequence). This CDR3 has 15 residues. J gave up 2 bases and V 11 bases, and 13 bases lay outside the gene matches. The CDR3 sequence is CASLGREDLQETQYF. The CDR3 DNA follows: TGTGCCTCCCTGGGGCGGGAGGACCTTCAAGAGACCCAGTACTTC.

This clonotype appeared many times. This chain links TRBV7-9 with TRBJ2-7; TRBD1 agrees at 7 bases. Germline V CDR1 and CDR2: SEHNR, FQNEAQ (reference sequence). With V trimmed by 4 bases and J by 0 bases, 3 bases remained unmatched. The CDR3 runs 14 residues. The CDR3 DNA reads TGTGCCAGCAGCTCGGGACAGTTCTCCTACGAGCAGTACTTC. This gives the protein CASSSGQFSYEQYF. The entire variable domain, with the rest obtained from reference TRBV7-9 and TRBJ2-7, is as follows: DTGVSQNPRHKITKRGQNVTFRCDPISEHNRLYWYRQTLGQGPEFLTYFQNEAQLEKSRLLSDRFSAERPKGSFSTLEIQRTEQGDSAMYLCASSSGQFSYEQYFGPGTRLTVT.

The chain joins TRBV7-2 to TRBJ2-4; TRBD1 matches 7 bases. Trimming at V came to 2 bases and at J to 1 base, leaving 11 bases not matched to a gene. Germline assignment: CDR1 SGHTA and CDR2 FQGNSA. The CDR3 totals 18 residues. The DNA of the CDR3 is TGTGCCAGCAGCTTATCCCAGACAGGGTGGGGGGCCAAAAACATTCAGTACTTC. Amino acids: CASSLSQTGWGAKNIQYF.

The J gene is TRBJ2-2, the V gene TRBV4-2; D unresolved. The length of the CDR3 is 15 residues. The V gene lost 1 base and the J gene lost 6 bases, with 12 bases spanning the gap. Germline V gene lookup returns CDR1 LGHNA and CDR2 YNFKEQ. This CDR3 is CASSQGLNRAGELFF. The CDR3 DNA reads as TGTGCCAGCAGCCAAGGGTTAAATCGGGCCGGGGAGCTGTTTTTT.

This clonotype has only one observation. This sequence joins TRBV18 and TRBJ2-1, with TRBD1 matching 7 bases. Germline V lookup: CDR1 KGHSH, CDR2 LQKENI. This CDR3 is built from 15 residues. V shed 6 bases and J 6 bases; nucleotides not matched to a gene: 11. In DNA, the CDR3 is TGTGCCAGCTCCCCGACAGGGAATACGCCCAATGAGCAGTTCTTC. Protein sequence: CASSPTGNTPNEQFF.

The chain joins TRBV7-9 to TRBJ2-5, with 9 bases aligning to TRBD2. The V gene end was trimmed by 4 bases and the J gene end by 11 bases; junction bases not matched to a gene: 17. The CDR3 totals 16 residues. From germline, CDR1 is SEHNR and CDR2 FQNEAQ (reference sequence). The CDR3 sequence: CASSSGGRASYSEQYF. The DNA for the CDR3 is TGTGCCAGCAGCTCTGGCGGGAGGGCTTCGTACAGTGAGCAGTACTTC.

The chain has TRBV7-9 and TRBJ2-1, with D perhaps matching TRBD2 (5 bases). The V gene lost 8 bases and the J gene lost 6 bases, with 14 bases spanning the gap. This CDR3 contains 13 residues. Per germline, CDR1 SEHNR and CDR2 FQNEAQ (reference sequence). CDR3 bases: TGTGCCAGCCGTCCGCGAGGGAGCAATGAGCAGTTCTTC. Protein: CASRPRGSNEQFF.

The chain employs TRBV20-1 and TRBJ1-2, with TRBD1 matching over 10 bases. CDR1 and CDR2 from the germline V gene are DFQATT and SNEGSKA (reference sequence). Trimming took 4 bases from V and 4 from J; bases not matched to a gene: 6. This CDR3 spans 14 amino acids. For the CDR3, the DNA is TGCAGTGCTATAGGGACAGGGGAAGTCTATGGCTACACCTTC. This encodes CSAIGTGEVYGYTF.

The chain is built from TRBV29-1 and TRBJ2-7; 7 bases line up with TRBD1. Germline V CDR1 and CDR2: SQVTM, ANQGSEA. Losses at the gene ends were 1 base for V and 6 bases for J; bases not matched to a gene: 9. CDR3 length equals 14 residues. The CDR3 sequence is CSVEVGTAHLEQYF. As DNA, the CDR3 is TGCAGCGTTGAAGTCGGGACAGCGCATCTCGAGCAGTACTTC.

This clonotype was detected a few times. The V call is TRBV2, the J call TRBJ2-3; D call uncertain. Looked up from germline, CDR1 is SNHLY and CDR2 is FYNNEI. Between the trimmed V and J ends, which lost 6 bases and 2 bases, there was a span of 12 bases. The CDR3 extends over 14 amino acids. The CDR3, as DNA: TGTGCCAGCAGCGATCGGACCTCCACAGATACGCAGTATTTT. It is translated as CASSDRTSTDTQYF.

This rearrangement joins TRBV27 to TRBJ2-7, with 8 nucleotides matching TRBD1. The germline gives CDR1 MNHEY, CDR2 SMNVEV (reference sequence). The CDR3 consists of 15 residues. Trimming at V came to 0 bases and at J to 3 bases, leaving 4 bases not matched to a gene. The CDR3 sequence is CASSLSTGGLYEQYF. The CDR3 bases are TGTGCCAGCAGTTTATCTACAGGGGGGCTCTACGAGCAGTACTTC.

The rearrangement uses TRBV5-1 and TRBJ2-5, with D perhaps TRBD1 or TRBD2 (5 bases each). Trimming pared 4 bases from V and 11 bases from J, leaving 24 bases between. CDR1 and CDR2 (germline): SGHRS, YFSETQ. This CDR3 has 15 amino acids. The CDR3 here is CASSTGTEWGNEQYF. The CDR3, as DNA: TGCGCCAGCAGCACCGGGACGGAGTGGGGTAATGAGCAGTACTTC.

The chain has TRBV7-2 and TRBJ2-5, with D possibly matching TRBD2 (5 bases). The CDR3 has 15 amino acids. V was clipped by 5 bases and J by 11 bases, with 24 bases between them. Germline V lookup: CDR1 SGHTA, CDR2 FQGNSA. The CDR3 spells CASSPGIRFYNEQYF. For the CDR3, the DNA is TGTGCCAGCAGCCCCGGGATTCGATTCTACAATGAGCAGTACTTC.

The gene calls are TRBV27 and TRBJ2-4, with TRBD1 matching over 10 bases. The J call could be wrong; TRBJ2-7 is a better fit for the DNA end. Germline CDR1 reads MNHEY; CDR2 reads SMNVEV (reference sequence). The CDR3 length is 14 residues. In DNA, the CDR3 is TGTGCCATCAGCCGGGACAGGGGTCACTACGAGCAGTACTTC. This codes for CAISRDRGHYEQYF.

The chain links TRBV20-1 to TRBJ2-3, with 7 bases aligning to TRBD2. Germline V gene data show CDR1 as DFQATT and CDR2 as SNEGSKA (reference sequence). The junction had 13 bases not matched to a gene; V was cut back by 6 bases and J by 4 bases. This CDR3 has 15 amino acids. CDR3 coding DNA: TGCAGTGCCCGTAGGGCGGGAGCAGTGTCAGATACGCAGTATTTT. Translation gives CSARRAGAVSDTQYF.

CDR3 in DNA: TGTGCCAGCAGTGGCAGGGAAAGCCAAGAGACCCAGTACTTC. Its translation is CASSGRESQETQYF. The chain links TRBV6-1 to TRBJ2-5; a weak D match, TRBD1 (5 bases). V lost 4 bases, J lost 1 base, and 10 bases lay in between. The CDR3 spans 14 residues. The germline CDR1 and CDR2 sequences are MNHNS and SASEGT.

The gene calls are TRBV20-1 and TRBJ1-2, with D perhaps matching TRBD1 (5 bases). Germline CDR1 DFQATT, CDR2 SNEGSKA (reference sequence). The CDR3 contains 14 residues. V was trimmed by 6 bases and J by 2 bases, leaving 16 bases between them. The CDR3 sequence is CSAYGQGRNYGYTF. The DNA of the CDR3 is TGCAGTGCCTACGGGCAGGGCAGAAACTATGGCTACACCTTC.

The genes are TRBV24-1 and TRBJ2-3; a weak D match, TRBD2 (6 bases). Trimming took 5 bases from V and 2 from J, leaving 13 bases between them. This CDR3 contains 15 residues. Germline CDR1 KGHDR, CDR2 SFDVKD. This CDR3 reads CATSGGESLTDTQYF. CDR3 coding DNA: TGTGCCACCAGTGGGGGGGAGTCTCTCACAGATACGCAGTATTTT.

CDR3 protein: CASSQIKRQGYEQYF. The DNA of the CDR3 is TGTGCCAGCAGTCAGATTAAGAGACAGGGCTACGAGCAGTACTTC. The chain employs TRBV27 and TRBJ2-7; the match to TRBD1 covers 7 bases. The CDR3 sequence is 15 residues long. The V segment lost 5 bases and the J segment 3 bases; nucleotides outside the gene matches: 10. Germline V gene lookup returns CDR1 MNHEY and CDR2 SMNVEV (reference sequence).